The T cell receptor beta chain under discussion was sequenced for a study of shared clonotypes between healthy human individuals. Background on the study: The study used three CD4 naive, three CD4 memory, two CD8 naive and one CD8 memory plate per donor.

TCRdb's table, derived via immunoSEQ multiplex PCR, lists solely in-frame clones and lacks some. The sample records hundreds of thousands of clones, 95% to 97% being singletons. The CDR3 runs to 12 residues. CDR1 is SGDLS and CDR2 is YYNGEE in the germline V gene. Trimming pared 4 bases from V and 2 bases from J, leaving 3 bases between. The naive CD8 population came from CD45RO-negative cells selected for CCR7, without terminally differentiated effector memory CD45RA+ cells. The receptor was derived from a woman in her thirties in good health. This sequence joins TRBV9 and TRBJ2-2, with D unclear. Input material: naive CD8+ T cells sorted from blood. DNA for the CDR3: TGTGCCAGCAGCTCAAACACCGGGGAGCTGTTTTTT. Translating it yields CASSSNTGELFF.